This TCR beta chain emerged from a study of T cell responses to AZD1222 COVID-19 vaccine. Broader study findings: It should be noted that donors were predominantly white British and more often female, and clonal diversity was possibly underestimated. There were vaccine-associated CD4 TCRs across spike, dominant at 160-218 and 743-854. Seropositive status at baseline applied to only a handful of AZD1222 recipients.

V lost 3 bases to trimming and J lost 7 bases, with 9 bases between them. The CDR3 contains 13 residues. Looked up from germline, CDR1 is KGHSH and CDR2 is LQKENI. Here immunoSEQ multiplex PCR was the method, and the copy in TCRdb shows in-frame clones only, minus some. In the table there are fewer than 130,000 clones, around 92% of which are singletons. Details on this clone: As yet, its antigen is unknown.

The origin of this receptor is an adult in good health. The starting material was peripheral blood, obtained on day 0 of AZD1222 vaccination. The rearrangement joins TRBV18 to TRBJ1-4; D gene uncertain. The CDR3 nucleotides are TGTGCCAGCTCACCGGGTGTTCTTGAAAAACTGTTTTTT. Encoded protein: CASSPGVLEKLFF.